These 3 T cell receptor beta chains originate from one sample sequenced in a study of T cell responses to AZD1222 COVID-19 vaccine. Measured with immunoSEQ multiplex PCR; TCRdb has only the in-frame clones, and not every one. This table holds roughly 110,000 clones, less than 95% found once. The specimen was peripheral blood, collected 28 days after the second AZD1222 dose. All receptors derive from an adult who received the AZD1222 COVID-19 vaccine.

The chain has TRBV12-3 or TRBV12-4 and TRBJ1-6; D unresolved. The V end was cut by 9 bases, the J end by 6 bases, with 9 bases between. This CDR3 has 12 residues. In DNA form, the CDR3 reads TGTGCCAGTATGCTGTTTAATTCACCCCTCCACTTT. It yields the protein CASMLFNSPLHF.

V gene TRBV7-2 combines with J gene TRBJ1-2; a possible D gene is TRBD1 (5 bases). Trimming shortened V by 5 bases and J by 9 bases, and 19 bases separated the two germline ends. This CDR3 comprises 14 residues. From germline, CDR1 is SGHTA and CDR2 FQGNSA. Here the CDR3 DNA reads TGTGCCAGCAGCCAAGGGGCCTACGTCAGGAGCTACACCTTC. This sequence encodes CASSQGAYVRSYTF.

This clone was recorded once. This CDR3 reads CASSSTGIAYEQYF. CDR3 nucleotide sequence: TGTGCCAGCAGCTCGACAGGGATCGCCTACGAGCAGTACTTC. This chain connects TRBV7-9 to TRBJ2-7; TRBD1 agrees at 7 bases. This CDR3 contains 14 residues. Germline lookup yields CDR1 SEHNR and CDR2 FQNEAQ (reference sequence). The J segment lost 2 bases and the V segment lost 4 bases, leaving 5 bases of the junction unmatched.